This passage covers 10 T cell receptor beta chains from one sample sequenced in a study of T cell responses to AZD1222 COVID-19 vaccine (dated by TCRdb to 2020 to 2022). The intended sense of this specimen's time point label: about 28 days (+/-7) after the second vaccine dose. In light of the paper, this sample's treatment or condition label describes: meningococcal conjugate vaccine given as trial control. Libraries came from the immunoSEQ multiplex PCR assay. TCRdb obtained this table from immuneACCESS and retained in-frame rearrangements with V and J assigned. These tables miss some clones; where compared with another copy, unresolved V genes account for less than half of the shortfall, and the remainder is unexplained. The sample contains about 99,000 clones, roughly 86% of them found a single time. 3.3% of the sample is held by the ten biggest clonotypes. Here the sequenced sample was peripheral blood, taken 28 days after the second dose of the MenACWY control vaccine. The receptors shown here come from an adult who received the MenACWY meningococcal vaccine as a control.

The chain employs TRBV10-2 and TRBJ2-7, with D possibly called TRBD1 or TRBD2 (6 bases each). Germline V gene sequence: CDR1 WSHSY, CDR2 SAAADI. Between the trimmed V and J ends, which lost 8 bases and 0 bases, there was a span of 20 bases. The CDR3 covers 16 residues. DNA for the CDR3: TGCGCCAGCCGGGGGCCCGTATACTACAGCTCCTACGAGCAGTACTTC. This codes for CASRGPVYYSSYEQYF.

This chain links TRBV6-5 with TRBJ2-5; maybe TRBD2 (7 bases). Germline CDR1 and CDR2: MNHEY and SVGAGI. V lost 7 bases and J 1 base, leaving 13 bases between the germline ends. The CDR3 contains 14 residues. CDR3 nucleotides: TGTGCCAGCAATAAGGGGGGGCCCCAAGAGACCCAGTACTTC. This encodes CASNKGGPQETQYF.

The CDR3 sequence is CASSVNREAGRPLHF. The CDR3 DNA sequence: TGTGCCAGCAGTGTCAACCGGGAGGCTGGAAGGCCCCTCCACTTT. This chain joins TRBV2 and TRBJ1-6, with D uncertain. This CDR3 region has 15 residues. CDR1 is SNHLY and CDR2 is FYNNEI in the germline V gene. Trimming removed 4 bases from V and 13 bases from J, with 20 bases in between.

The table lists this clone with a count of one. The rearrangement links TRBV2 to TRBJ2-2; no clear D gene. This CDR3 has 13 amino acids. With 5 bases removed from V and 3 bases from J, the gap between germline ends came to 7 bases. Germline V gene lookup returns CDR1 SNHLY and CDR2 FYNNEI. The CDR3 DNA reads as TGTGCCAGCAGTCAAGGACACACCGGGGAGCTGTTTTTT. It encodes CASSQGHTGELFF.

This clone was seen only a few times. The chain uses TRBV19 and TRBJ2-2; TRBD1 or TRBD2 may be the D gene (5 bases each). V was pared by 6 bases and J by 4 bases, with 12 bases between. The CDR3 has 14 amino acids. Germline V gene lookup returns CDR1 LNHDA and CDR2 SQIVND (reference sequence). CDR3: CASRWYGATGELFF. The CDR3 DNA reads TGTGCCAGTAGGTGGTACGGGGCCACCGGGGAGCTGTTTTTT.

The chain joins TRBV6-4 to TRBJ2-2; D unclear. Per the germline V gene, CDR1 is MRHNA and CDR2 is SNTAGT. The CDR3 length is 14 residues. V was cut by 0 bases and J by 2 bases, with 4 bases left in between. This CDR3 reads CASSDSPNTGELFF. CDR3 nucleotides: TGTGCCAGCAGTGACTCTCCCAACACCGGGGAGCTGTTTTTT.

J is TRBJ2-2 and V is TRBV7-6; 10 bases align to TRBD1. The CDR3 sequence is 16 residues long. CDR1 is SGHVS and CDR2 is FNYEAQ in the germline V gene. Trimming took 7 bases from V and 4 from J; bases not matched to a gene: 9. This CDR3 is CASKRAGTGVTGELFF. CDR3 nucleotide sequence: TGTGCCAGCAAGAGAGCCGGGACAGGGGTCACCGGGGAGCTGTTTTTT.

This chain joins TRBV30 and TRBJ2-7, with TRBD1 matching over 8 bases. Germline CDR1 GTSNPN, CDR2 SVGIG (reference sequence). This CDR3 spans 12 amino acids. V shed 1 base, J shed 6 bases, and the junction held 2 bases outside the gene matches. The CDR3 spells CAWSGTGSEQYF. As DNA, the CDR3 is TGTGCCTGGAGTGGGACAGGGAGCGAGCAGTACTTC.

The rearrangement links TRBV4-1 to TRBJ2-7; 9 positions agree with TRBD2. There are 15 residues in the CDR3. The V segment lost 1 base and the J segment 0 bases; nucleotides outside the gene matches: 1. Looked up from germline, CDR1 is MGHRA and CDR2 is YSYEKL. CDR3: CASSQGLADSYEQYF. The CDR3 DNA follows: TGCGCCAGCAGCCAAGGACTAGCGGACTCCTACGAGCAGTACTTC.

The CDR3 sequence: CASHPETGSYEQYF. The CDR3 region has the DNA TGCGCCAGCCATCCTGAGACAGGCTCCTACGAGCAGTACTTC. V gene TRBV5-1 combines with J gene TRBJ2-7; TRBD1 might be the D (6 bases). Trimming removed 7 bases at V and 0 bases at J, with 14 bases between. The CDR3 loop spans 14 amino acids. Germline values: CDR1 SGHRS, CDR2 YFSETQ.